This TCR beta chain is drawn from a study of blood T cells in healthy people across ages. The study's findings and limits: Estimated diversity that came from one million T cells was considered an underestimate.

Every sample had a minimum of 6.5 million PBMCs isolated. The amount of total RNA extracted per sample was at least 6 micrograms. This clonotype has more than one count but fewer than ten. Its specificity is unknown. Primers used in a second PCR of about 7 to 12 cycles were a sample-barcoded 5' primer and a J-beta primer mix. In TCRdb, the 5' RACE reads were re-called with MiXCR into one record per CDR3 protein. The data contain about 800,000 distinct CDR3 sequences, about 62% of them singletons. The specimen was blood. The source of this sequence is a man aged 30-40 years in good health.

The CDR3 DNA follows: TGCGCCAGCAGCTCACCGAGTTCGGAGACTGCCTCTGGGGCCAACGTCCTGACTTTC. This encodes CASSSPSSETASGANVLTF. This chain links TRBV5-1 with TRBJ2-6; D unresolved. Germline CDR1 reads SGHRS; CDR2 reads YFSETQ. The CDR3 loop spans 19 amino acids. With 3 bases removed from V and 0 bases from J, the gap between germline ends came to 19 bases.